The clone carrying this T cell receptor beta chain was counted once. Original methodology: Amplification from reference gene primers served as the basis for estimated nucleated cell counts. Sequencing was performed with immunoSEQ multiplex PCR; in TCRdb, only in-frame clones are kept and a portion is missing. That table gives V, J and clone size, and the DNA gave D and trimming. The top ten hold 0.65% to 0.85% of the sample, which has under 250,000 clones, 90% to 95% seen once. The CDR3 has 14 amino acids. Germline values: CDR1 MDHEN, CDR2 SYDVKM. V lost 2 bases, J lost 10 bases, and 14 bases lay in between. Patients from Seattle were sampled longitudinally, starting during active infection. These data come from a study of blood T cell repertoires in COVID-19. Study background: Material from acute and convalescent COVID-19 was sourced from the United States, Italy and Spain.

Sequenced input: peripheral blood. The sequence came from a man in his 60s with COVID-19, enrolled during active disease. The chain is built from TRBV28 and TRBJ2-2; weak D call: TRBD2 (5 bases). CDR3: CASSLSGMGKELFF. CDR3 nucleotide sequence: TGTGCCAGCAGTTTAAGCGGAATGGGGAAGGAGCTGTTTTTT.